This T cell receptor beta chain came from a study of T-cell memory formation after mild COVID-19. Findings of the study overall: SARS-CoV-2 specificity of second-wave clones peaking day 37 was unconfirmed. Clones shrinking between day 15 and 85 showed a balanced CD4/CD8 split, and those that grew later tilted toward CD4+.

Regarding this clonotype: The antigen is unknown.

Germline CDR1 and CDR2: LGHNA and YNFKEQ. The CDR3 covers 14 residues. Trimming took off 6 bases at V and 4 bases at J, with 15 bases between the two ends. TCRdb reprocessed the 5' RACE reads with MiXCR, giving one entry per CDR3 protein. The data hold 200,000 or so distinct CDR3 sequences, with about a sixth observed a single time. Sequenced material: PBMCs or a T cell subset sorted from them (not recorded which). The receptor comes from an adult woman who had mild COVID-19 (a few samples of this study predate the infection). Cell type and time point are not known. The chain joins TRBV4-2 to TRBJ1-2; D might be TRBD1 (5 bases). The DNA of the CDR3 is TGTGCCAGCAGAGAAATCGACAGACCCTATGGCTACACCTTC. It yields the protein CASREIDRPYGYTF.